This T cell receptor (beta chain) comes out of a study of identical twins. Germline V lookup: CDR1 SEHNR, CDR2 FQNEAQ (reference sequence). The CDR3 extends over 11 amino acids. One entry per CDR3 protein, called by TCRdb with MiXCR from the 5' RACE reads. Of some 760,000 distinct CDR3 sequences listed, 18% were seen once; the top ten hold about an eighth. On this clonotype: Its ends do not fully match the called genes, so a read error is possible.

This sample was shared with a second study, whose subject was T cells expressing NK-cell markers. That paper states: All TCR beta repertoires analysed originated from sorted CD3+CD56+NKG2C+, CD3+CD56+NKG2C- and CD3+CD56-NKG2C+ T cells. These clonotypes additionally ranked first within the CD3+CD56-NKG2C+ fraction of a handful of donors.

The sequencing sample was made of PBMCs. The origin of this receptor is a young woman in good health. The gene calls are TRBV7-9 and TRBJ1-1; D unresolved. The DNA for the CDR3 is TGTGCCAGCAGCCTAGCCCACGGGGCTTTCTTT. The encoded protein is CASSLAHGAFF.